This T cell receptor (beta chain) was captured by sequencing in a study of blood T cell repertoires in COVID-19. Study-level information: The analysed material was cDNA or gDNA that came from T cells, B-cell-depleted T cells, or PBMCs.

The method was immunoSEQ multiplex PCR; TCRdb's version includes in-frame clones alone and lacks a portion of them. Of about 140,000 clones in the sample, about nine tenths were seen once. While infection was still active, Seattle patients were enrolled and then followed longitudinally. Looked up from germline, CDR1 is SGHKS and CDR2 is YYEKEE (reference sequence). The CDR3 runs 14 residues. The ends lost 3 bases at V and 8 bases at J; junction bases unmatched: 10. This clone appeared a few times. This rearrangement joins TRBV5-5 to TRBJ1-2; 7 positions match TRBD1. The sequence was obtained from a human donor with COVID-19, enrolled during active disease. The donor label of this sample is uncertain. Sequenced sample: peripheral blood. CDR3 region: CASSSEAGGFGYTF. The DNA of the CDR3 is TGTGCCAGCAGCTCTGAAGCAGGGGGATTCGGCTACACCTTC.